This TCR beta chain was observed in a study of blood T cell repertoires in COVID-19. This CDR3 is 15 amino acids long. Trimming left V 4 bases short and J 5 bases short, with 17 bases between. CDR1 and CDR2 from the germline V gene are LNHNV and YYDKDF (reference sequence). Original analysis: Researchers report that nucleated cell counts were estimated from reference gene primer amplification. Some clones are missing from TCRdb's copy, which holds only in-frame ones; the method was immunoSEQ multiplex PCR. V and J calls plus clone size are reproduced from that table; the DNA served to infer D and trimming. The data hold approximately 250,000 clones, with roughly 86% observed a single time.

The sequence was collected from a man in his forties with active or convalescent COVID-19. The rearrangement joins TRBV15 to TRBJ2-5; D might be TRBD2 (6 bases). The material sequenced was peripheral blood. The CDR3 here is CATSMLGGGTETQYF. CDR3 nucleotides: TGTGCCACCAGCATGTTGGGAGGCGGTACGGAGACCCAGTACTTC.